This T cell receptor (beta chain) appears in the sequencing data of a study of blood T cell repertoires in COVID-19. Background on the study: The study drew acute and convalescent COVID-19 samples from the United States, Italy and Spain. T cells, B-cell-depleted T cells, or PBMCs supplied cDNA or gDNA.

This CDR3 is 14 amino acids long. With V trimmed by 5 bases and J by 0 bases, 5 bases remained unmatched. Looked up from germline, CDR1 is SQVTM and CDR2 is ANQGSEA. Source study methods: Amplification of reference gene primers was used by the study to estimate nucleated cell counts. Data came from immunoSEQ multiplex PCR; TCRdb stores just in-frame clones and leaves some out. That table gives V, J and clone size, and the DNA gave D and trimming. Here the sample spans about 140,000 clones, around 72% being singletons. The chain employs TRBV29-1 and TRBJ1-1, with TRBD1 matching over 8 bases. The sequence was collected from a woman aged 55-69 years with acute or convalescent COVID-19. The material sequenced was peripheral blood. The CDR3 is CSVSPQGVNTEAFF. The CDR3 coding sequence is TGCAGCGTTTCCCCACAGGGGGTGAACACTGAAGCTTTCTTT.